This is a list of T cell receptor beta chains from one sample in a study of CD8 T cells in ankylosing spondylitis. TCRdb re-derived calls from the 5' RACE reads in MiXCR, one entry per CDR3 protein. The sample has some 220,000 distinct CDR3 sequences, roughly 6.6% seen once. Sample: blood, either unsorted or a sorted T cell fraction (not recorded which). Every receptor here comes from a male donor with ankylosing spondylitis. The CDR3 runs from the conserved cysteine through the conserved F or W. D genes are given only for firm matches. A clone size is listed for some rows: how often the clone was seen (once, few, many), or a class if it is expanded.

TRBV19	NA	TRBJ2-1	once	CASSIATLAAYNEQFF	TGTGCCAGTAGTATAGCCACCCTTGCGGCCTACAATGAGCAGTTCTTC
TRBV24-1	NA	TRBJ2-1	many	CATSDFRTAREQFF	TGTGCCACCAGTGATTTCCGGACGGCCCGTGAGCAGTTCTTC
TRBV7-6	NA	TRBJ2-3	many	CASSLVAGDTQYF	TGTGCCAGCAGCTTAGTGGCGGGAGATACGCAGTATTTT
TRBV19	NA	TRBJ2-7	few	CASSIAIYRQQYF	TGTGCCAGTAGTATCGCCATCTACCGCCAGCAGTACTTC
TRBV4-1	NA	TRBJ1-4	many	CASSLRKAALTNEKLFF	TGCGCCAGCAGCCTCAGGAAAGCGGCACTAACTAATGAAAAACTGTTTTTT
TRBV10-3	NA	TRBJ2-7	many	CAIRAPGTGLSYEQYF	TGTGCCATCAGGGCCCCCGGTACAGGACTCAGCTACGAGCAGTACTTC
TRBV20-1	NA	TRBJ2-5	many	CSARMTGSRETQYF	TGCAGTGCTAGGATGACGGGAAGTCGGGAGACCCAGTACTTC
TRBV11-2	TRBD1	TRBJ2-5	NA	CASSLGLTGGRETQYF	TGTGCCAGCAGCTTAGGGTTGACAGGGGGCAGGGAGACCCAGTACTTC
TRBV7-9	NA	TRBJ1-6	NA	CASKDVPNSPLHF	TGTGCCAGCAAGGATGTGCCCAATTCACCCCTCCACTTT
TRBV28	TRBD2	TRBJ2-1	many	CASKNPGLAYNEQFF	TGTGCCAGCAAGAACCCGGGACTAGCTTACAATGAGCAGTTCTTC
TRBV25-1	NA	TRBJ2-7	many	CASSDRTVWNEQYF	TGTGCCAGCAGTGACAGGACCGTTTGGAACGAGCAGTACTTC
TRBV25-1	TRBD1	TRBJ1-1	many	CASSGHRGRGTEAFF	TGTGCCAGCAGTGGTCACAGGGGCCGTGGCACTGAAGCTTTCTTT
TRBV4-3	NA	TRBJ2-1	few	CASSQRDLSSYNEQFF	TGCGCCAGCAGCCAGAGGGACTTGAGCTCCTACAATGAGCAGTTCTTC
TRBV29-1	NA	TRBJ1-1	many	CSVKAPKGYTEAFF	TGCAGCGTGAAGGCCCCCAAGGGGTACACTGAAGCTTTCTTT
TRBV2	NA	TRBJ2-1	many	CASSEARRNGEQFF	TGTGCCAGCAGTGAAGCGCGTAGGAACGGGGAGCAGTTCTTC
TRBV7-2	NA	TRBJ2-7	NA	CASSPEMGTTYEQYF	TGTGCCAGCAGCCCCGAAATGGGCACCACCTACGAGCAGTACTTC
TRBV6-5	TRBD1	TRBJ2-5	NA	CASSYTGGNQETQYF	TGTGCCAGCAGTTATACAGGGGGCAACCAAGAGACCCAGTACTTC
TRBV10-3	NA	TRBJ1-6	many	CAISDLSTQGQPLHF	TGTGCCATCAGTGATTTATCAACTCAGGGCCAACCCCTCCACTTT
TRBV4-3	NA	TRBJ2-1	many	CASSQAEGPNEQFF	TGCGCCAGCAGCCAAGCCGAGGGCCCCAATGAGCAGTTCTTC
TRBV9	NA	TRBJ2-1	NA	CASSGKTVGLNEQFF	TGTGCCAGCAGCGGCAAGACAGTGGGTCTCAATGAGCAGTTCTTC
TRBV7-2	TRBD1	TRBJ1-2	few	CASSSAGTGRGHYGYTF	TGTGCCAGCAGCTCAGCGGGGACAGGGCGGGGACACTATGGCTACACCTTC
TRBV27	NA	TRBJ1-5	many	CASSGSGNQPQHF	TGTGCCAGCTCGGGGAGTGGCAATCAGCCCCAGCATTTT
TRBV27	TRBD1	TRBJ2-7	many	CASSIYRGNEQYF	TGTGCCAGCAGTATTTACAGGGGGAACGAGCAGTACTTC
TRBV6-1	NA	TRBJ1-5	NA	CASSDRRGAPNQPQHF	TGTGCCAGCAGTGACCGACGAGGGGCTCCCAATCAGCCCCAGCATTTT
TRBV6-5	NA	TRBJ2-7	many	CASSFQTAYEQYF	TGTGCCAGCAGTTTTCAGACAGCCTACGAGCAGTACTTC
TRBV27	NA	TRBJ1-1	many	CASSLMAFTEAFF	TGTGCCAGCAGCCTAATGGCGTTCACTGAAGCTTTCTTT
TRBV6-5	NA	TRBJ1-6	NA	CASSPGLRSLHF	TGTGCCAGCAGCCCGGGCCTTCGGTCCCTCCACTTT
TRBV6-1	TRBD1	TRBJ1-1	many	CASSVSGTENTEAFF	TGTGCCAGCAGCGTATCCGGGACAGAAAACACTGAAGCTTTCTTT
TRBV12-3/TRBV12-4	NA	TRBJ1-1	many	CASSHGLKTEAFF	TGTGCCAGCAGCCACGGACTCAAAACTGAAGCTTTCTTT
TRBV7-3	TRBD2	TRBJ2-2	many	CASSLLAGGMNTGELFF	TGTGCCAGCAGCTTACTAGCGGGGGGGATGAACACCGGGGAGCTGTTTTTT